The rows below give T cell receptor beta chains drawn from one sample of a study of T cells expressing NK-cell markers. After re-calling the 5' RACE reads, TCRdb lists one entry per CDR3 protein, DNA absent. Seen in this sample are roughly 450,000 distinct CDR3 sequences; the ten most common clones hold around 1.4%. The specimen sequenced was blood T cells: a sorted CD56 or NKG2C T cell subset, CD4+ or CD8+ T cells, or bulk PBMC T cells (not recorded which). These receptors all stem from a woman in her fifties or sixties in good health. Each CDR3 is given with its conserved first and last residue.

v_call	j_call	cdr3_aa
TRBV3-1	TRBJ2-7	CASSQEGRNGEQYF
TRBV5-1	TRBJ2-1	CASRPGTGPSNEQFF
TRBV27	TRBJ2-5	CASSRVGVKETQYF
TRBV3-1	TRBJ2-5	CASSQEVGQETQYF
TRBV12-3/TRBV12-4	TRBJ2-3	CASSLGTGGSGTQYF
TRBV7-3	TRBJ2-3	CASSLTARLAGDQDTQYF
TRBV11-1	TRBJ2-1	CATQGTSGSNEQFF
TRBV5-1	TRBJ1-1	CASSFYGTGEGTEAFF
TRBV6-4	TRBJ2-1	CASSEQTSGSYNEQFF
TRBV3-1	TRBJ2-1	CASSQGRLLHNEQFF
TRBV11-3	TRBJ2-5	CASTSGGEETQYF
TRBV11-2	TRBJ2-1	CASRQEASGTVF
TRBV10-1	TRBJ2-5	CASSEIAGVPETQYF
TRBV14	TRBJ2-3	CASSQDLRNTDTQYF
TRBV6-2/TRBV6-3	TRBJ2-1	CASSPLGPGLAGGEQFF
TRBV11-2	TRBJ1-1	CASRRDRANTEAFF
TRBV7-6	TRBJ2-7	CASSSTGTALREQYF
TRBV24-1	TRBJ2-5	CATSDRGRGQETQYF
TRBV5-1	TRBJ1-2	CASSLGTGNYGYTF
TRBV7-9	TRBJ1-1	CASSSPQGSFF
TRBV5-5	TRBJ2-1	CASSSILPRDEQFF
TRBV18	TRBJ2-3	CASSTPSGQGPDTQYF
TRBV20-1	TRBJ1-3	CSATGTGDTGNTIYF
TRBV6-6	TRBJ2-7	CASSLSGETYEQYF
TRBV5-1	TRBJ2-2	CASSASAVTGELFF
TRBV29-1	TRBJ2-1	CSVEVHRGGIGEQFF
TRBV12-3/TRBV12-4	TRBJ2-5	CASSTRKTQYF
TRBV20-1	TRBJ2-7	CSATVGEAPREQYF
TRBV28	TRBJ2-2	CASSPIAVGELFF
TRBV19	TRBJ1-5	CASRGQGADQPQHF
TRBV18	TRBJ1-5	CASSLYPGVSNQPQHF
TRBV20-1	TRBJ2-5	CSAIPERIQETQYF
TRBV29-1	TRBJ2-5	CSVGGWETQYF
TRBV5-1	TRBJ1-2	CASSLGFGQGSHGYTF
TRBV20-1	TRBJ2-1	CSARDGALPNEQFF
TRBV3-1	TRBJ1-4	CASSQDSGRLHEKLFF
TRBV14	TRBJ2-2	CASSQEILNTGELFF
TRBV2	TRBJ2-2	CASGGPSWDTGELFF
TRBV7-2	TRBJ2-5	CASSLVGSFPGETQYF
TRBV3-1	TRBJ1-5	CASSHSGTSGQPQHF
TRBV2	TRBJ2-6	CAGAGTGAGANVLTF